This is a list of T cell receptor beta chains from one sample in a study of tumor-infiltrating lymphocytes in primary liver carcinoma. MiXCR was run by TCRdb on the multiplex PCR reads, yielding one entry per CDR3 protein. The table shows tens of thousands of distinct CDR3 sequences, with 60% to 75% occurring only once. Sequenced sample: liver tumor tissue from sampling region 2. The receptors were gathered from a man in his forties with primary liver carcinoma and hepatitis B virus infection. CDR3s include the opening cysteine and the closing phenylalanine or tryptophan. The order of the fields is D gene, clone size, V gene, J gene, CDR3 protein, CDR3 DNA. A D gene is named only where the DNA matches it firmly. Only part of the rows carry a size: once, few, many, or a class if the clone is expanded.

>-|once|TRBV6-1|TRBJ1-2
CACSEEGPMGGYTF
TGTGCCTGCAGTGAAGAGGGACCTATGGGTGGCTACACCTTC
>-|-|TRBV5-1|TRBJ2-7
CASSLVGTAFLRQYF
TGCGCCAGCAGTTTGGTTGGGACGGCCTTCTTAAGGCAGTACTTC
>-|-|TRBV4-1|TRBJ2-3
CARSQGQSTDTQYF
TGCGCCAGGAGCCAAGGTCAGAGCACAGATACGCAGTATTTT
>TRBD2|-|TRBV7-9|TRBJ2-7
CASSMGTSPGQYF
TGTGCTAGCAGCATGGGGACTAGCCCAGGGCAGTACTTC
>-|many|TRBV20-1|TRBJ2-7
CSAGEYEQYF
TGCAGCGCAGGGGAATACGAGCAGTACTTC
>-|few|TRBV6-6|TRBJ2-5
CAGSLVEEIQYF
TGTGCCGGCAGTTTGGTAGAAGAGATCCAGTACTTC
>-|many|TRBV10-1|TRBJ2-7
CASIESSYEQYF
TGCGCCAGCATAGAAAGCTCCTACGAGCAGTACTTC
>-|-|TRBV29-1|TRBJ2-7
CSVEEGALGEQYF
TGTAGCGTTGAAGAAGGGGCTCTTGGCGAGCAGTACTTC
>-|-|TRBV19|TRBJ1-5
CASSIGWDQPQHF
TGTGCCAGTAGTATAGGTTGGGATCAGCCCCAGCATTTT
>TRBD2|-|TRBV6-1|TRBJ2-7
CASSEPAVGGYDQYF
TGTGCCAGCAGCGAACCTGCGGTGGGGGGGTACGACCAGTACTTC
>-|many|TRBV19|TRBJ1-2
CASSMGGYGYTF
TGTGCCAGTAGTATGGGGGGATATGGCTACACCTTC